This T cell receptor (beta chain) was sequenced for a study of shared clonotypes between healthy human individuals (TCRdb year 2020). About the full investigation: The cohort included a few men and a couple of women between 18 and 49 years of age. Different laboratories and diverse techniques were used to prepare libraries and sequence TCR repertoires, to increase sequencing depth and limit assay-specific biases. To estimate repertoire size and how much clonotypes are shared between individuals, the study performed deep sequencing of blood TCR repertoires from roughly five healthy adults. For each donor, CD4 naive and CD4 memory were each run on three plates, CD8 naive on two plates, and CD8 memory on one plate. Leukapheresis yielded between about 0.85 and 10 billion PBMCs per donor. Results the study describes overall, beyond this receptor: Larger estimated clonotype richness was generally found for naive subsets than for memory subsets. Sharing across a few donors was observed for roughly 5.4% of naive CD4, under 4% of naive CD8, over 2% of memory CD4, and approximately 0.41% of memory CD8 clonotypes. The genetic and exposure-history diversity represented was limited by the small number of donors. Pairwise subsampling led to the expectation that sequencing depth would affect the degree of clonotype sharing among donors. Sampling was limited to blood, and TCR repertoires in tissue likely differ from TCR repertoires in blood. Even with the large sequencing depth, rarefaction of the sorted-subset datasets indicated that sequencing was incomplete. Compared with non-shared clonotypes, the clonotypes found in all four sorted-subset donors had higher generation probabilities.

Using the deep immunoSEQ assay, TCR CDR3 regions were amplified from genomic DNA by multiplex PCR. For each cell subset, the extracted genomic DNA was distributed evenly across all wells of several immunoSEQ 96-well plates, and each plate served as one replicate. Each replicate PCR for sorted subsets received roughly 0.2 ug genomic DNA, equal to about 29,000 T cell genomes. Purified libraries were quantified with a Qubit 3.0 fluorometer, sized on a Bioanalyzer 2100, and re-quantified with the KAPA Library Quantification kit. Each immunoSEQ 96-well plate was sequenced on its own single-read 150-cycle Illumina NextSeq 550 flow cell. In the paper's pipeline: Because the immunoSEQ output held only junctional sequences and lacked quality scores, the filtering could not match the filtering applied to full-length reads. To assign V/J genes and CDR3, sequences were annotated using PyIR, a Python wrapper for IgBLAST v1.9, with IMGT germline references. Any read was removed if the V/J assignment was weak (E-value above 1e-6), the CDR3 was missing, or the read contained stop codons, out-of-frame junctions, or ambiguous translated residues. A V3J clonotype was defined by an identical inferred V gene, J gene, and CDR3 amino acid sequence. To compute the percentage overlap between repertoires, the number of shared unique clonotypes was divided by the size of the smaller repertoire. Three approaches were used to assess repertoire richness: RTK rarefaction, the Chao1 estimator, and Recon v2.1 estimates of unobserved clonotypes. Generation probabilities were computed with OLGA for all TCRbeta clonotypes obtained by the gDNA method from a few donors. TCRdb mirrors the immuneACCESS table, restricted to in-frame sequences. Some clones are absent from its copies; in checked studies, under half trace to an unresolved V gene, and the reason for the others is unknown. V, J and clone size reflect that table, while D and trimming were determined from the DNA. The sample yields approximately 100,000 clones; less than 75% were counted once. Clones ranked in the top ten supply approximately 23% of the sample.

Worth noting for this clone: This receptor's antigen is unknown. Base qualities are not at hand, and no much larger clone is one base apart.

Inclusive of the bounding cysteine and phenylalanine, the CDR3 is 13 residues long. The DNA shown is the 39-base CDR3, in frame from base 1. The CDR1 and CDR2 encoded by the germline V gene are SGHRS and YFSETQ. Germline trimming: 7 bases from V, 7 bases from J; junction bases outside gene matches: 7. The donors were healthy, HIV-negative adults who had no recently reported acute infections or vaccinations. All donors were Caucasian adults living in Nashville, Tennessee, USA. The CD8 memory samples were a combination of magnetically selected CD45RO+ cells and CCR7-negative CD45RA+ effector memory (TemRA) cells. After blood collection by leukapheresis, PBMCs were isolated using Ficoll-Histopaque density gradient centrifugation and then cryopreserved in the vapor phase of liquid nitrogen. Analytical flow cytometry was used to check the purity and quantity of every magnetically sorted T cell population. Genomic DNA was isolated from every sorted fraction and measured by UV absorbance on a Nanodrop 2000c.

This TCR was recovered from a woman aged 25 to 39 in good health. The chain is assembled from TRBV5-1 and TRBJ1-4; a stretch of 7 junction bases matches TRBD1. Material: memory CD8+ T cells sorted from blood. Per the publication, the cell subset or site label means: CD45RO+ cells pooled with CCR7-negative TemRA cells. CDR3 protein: CASLTGDGEKLFF. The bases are TGCGCCAGCTTAACAGGGGATGGTGAAAAACTGTTTTTT. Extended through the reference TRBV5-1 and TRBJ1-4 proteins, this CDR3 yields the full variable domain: KAGVTQTPRYLIKTRGQQVTLSCSPISGHRSVSWYQQTPGQGLQFLFEYFSETQRNKGNFPGRFSGRQFSNSRSEMNVSTLELGDSALYLCASLTGDGEKLFFGSGTQLSVL.